This T cell receptor beta chain is drawn from a study of T cell changes during pregnancy in multiple sclerosis. Germline loops: CDR1 SEHNR, CDR2 FQNEAQ (reference sequence). The CDR3 covers 15 residues. Concerning this clone itself: The junction shows a germline mismatch at one end, possibly a read error.

Clones were read by immunoSEQ multiplex PCR, and TCRdb kept only the in-frame ones, dropping some. In the table there are 65,000 to 75,000 clones, 90% to 95% of which are singletons. The sample here was peripheral blood, taken in the third trimester of pregnancy. The V and J genes are TRBV7-9 and TRBJ1-2; a weak D match, TRBD1 (5 bases). This receptor was taken from a female donor in good health, enrolled as a control in a pregnancy study. CDR3 coding DNA: TGTGCCAGCAGCGTAGCGCCGGGGGAGAGGTTTGGCTACACCTTC. Protein: CASSVAPGERFGYTF.